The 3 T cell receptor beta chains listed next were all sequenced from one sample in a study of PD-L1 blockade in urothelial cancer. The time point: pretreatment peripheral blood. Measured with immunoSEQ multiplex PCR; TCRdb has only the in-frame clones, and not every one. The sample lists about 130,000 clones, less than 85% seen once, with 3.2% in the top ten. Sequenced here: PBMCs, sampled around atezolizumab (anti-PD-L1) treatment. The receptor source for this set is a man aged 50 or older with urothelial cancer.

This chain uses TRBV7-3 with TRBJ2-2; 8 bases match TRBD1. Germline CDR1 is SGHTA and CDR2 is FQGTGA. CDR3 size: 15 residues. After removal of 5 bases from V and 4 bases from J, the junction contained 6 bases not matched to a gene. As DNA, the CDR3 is TGTGCCAGCAGCACTGACAGGGGAAGCACCGGGGAGCTGTTTTTT. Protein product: CASSTDRGSTGELFF.

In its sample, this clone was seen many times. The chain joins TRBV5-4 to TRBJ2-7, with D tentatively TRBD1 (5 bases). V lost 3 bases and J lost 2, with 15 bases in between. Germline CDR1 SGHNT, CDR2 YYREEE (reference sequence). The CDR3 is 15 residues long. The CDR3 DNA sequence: TGTGCCAGCAGCTCCCAGGTCGGCAGGGCCTACGAGCAGTACTTC. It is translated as CASSSQVGRAYEQYF. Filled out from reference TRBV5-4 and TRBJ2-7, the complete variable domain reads ETGVTQSPTHLIKTRGQQVTLRCSSQSGHNTVSWYQQALGQGPQFIFQYYREEENGRGNFPPRFSGLQFPNYSSELNVNALELDDSALYLCASSSQVGRAYEQYFGPGTRLTVT.

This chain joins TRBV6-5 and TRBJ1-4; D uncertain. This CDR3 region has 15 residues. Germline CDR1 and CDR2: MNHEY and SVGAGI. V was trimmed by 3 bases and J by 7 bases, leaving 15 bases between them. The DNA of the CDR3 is TGTGCCAGCAGTTATTCTGTAGGGAGTGGTGAAAAACTGTTTTTT. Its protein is CASSYSVGSGEKLFF.